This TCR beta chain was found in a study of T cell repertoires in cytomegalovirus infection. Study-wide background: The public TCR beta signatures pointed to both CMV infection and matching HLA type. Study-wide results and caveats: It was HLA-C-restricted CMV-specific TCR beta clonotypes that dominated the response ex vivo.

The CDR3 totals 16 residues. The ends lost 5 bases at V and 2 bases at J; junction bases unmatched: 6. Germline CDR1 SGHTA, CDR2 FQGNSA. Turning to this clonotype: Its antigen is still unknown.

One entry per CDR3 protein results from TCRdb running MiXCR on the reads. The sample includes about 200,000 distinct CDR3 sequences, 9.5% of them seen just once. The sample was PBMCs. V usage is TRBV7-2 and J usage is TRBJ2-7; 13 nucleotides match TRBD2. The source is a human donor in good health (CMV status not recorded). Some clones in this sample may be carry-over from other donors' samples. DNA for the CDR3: TGTGCCAGCAGCCTGGTGGGGACTAGCGGGACCTACGAGCAGTACTTC. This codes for CASSLVGTSGTYEQYF. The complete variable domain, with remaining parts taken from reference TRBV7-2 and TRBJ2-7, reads GAGVSQSPSNKVTEKGKDVELRCDPISGHTALYWYRQSLGQGLEFLIYFQGNSAPDKSGLPSDRFSAERTGGSVSTLTIQRTQQEDSAVYLCASSLVGTSGTYEQYFGPGTRLTVT.